The clone carrying this T cell receptor (beta chain) was seen repeatedly, ten times or more. Its antigen remains unknown. These data originate in a study of T cell repertoires in cytomegalovirus infection. Study-level information: It can be stated that public TCR beta signatures indicated CMV infection as well as a matching HLA type. Study-wide findings and caveats: People with CMV and the relevant HLA were identified by cumulative public TCR beta family frequency. Ex vivo responses were dominated by HLA-C-restricted CMV-specific TCR beta clonotypes.

One entry per CDR3 protein results from TCRdb running MiXCR on the reads. The sample includes around 490,000 distinct CDR3 sequences, around 27% seen only once; the top ten take about 13%. The CDR3 has 16 residues. The germline V gene encodes CDR1 SEHNR and CDR2 FQNEAQ (reference sequence). V trimming: 5 bases; J trimming: 0 bases; junction bases outside the gene matches: 7. Sequences were obtained from PBMCs. The gene calls are TRBV7-9 and TRBJ2-7; 10 bases line up with TRBD1. This TCR derives from a human donor in good health (CMV status not recorded). Some clones in this sample may be carry-over from other donors' samples. The CDR3 nucleotides read TGTGCCAGCAGCCAAGGACAGGGGGACCTCTCCTACGAGCAGTACGTC. Amino acids: CASSQGQGDLSYEQYV.